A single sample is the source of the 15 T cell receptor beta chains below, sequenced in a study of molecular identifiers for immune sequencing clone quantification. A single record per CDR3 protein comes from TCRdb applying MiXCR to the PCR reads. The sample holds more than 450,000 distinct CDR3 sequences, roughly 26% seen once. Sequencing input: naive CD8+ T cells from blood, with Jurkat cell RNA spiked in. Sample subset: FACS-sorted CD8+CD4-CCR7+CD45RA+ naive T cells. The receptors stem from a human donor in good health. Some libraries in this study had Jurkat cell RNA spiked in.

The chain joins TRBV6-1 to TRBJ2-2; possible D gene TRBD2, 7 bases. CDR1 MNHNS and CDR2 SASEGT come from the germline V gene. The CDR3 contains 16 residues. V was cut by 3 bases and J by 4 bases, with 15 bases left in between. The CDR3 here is CASSEVGGPPTGELFF. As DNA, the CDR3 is TGTGCCAGCAGTGAGGTGGGGGGGCCCCCCACCGGGGAGCTGTTTTTT.

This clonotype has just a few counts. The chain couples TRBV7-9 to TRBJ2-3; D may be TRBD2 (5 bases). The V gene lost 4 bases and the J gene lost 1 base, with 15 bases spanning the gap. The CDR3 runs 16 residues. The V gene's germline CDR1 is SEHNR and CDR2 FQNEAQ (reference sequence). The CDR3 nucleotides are TGTGCCAGCAGCTCGGACTTGTGGGTTGGCACAGATACGCAGTATTTT. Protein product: CASSSDLWVGTDTQYF. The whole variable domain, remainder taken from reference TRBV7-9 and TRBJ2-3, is DTGVSQNPRHKITKRGQNVTFRCDPISEHNRLYWYRQTLGQGPEFLTYFQNEAQLEKSRLLSDRFSAERPKGSFSTLEIQRTEQGDSAMYLCASSSDLWVGTDTQYFGPGTRLTVL.

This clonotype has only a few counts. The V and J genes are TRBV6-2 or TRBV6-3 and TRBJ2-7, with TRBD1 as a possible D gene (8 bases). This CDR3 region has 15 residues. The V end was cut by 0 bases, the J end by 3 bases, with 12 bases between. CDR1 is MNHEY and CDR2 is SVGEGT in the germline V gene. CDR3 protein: CASSYSTGEGYEQYF. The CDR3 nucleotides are TGTGCCAGCAGTTACTCGACAGGGGAGGGCTACGAGCAGTACTTC.

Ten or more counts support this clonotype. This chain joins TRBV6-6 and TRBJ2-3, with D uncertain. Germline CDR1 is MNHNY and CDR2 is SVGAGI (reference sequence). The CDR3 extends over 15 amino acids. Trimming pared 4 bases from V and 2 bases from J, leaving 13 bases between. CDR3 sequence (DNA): TGTGCCAGCAGTTCCTTAGGGCAAGACACAGATACGCAGTATTTT. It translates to CASSSLGQDTDTQYF.

DNA of the CDR3: TGCGCCAGCAGCCCAACATGGGACAGGTTAAAAGAAAAACTGTTTTTT. Its protein is CASSPTWDRLKEKLFF. This chain joins TRBV4-3 and TRBJ1-4; TRBD1 agrees at 8 bases. The germline CDR1 and CDR2 sequences are LGHNA and YSLEER. CDR3 length: 16 residues. Unmatched junction bases numbered 12, after V lost 4 bases and J lost 8 bases.

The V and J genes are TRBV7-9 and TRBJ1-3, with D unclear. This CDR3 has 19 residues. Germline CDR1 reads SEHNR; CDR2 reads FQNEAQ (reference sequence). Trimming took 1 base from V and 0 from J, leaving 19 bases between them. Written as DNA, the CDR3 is TGTGCCAGCAGCTTAGAGCAGCTCATGCGGGAACTCTCTGGAAACACCATATATTTT. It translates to CASSLEQLMRELSGNTIYF.

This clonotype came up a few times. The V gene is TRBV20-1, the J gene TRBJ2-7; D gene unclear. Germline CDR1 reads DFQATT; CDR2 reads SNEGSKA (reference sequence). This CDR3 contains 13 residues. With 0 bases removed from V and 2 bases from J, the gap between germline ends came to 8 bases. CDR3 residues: CSAREARAYEQYF. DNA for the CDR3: TGCAGTGCTAGAGAGGCCCGGGCCTACGAGCAGTACTTC.

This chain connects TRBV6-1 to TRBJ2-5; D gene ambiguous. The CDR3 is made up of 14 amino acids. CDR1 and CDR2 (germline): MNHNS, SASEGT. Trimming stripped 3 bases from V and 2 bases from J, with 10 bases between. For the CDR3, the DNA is TGTGCCAGCAGTGATCTCGCCCGGCAAGAGACCCAGTACTTC. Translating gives CASSDLARQETQYF.

The CDR3 here is CASRSTGGESGANVLTF. The CDR3 DNA sequence: TGTGCCAGCAGAAGCACAGGGGGCGAGTCTGGGGCCAACGTCCTGACTTTC. The chain is built from TRBV6-2 or TRBV6-3 and TRBJ2-6; 9 bases match TRBD1. CDR3 length equals 17 residues. The V gene end was trimmed by 6 bases and the J gene end by 1 base; junction bases not matched to a gene: 7. Germline loops: CDR1 MNHEY, CDR2 SVGEGT.

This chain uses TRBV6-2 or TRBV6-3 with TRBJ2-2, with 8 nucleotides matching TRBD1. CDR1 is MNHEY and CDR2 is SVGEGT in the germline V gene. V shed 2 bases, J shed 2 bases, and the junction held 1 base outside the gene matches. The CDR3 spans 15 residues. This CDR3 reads CASSYGQGNTGELFF. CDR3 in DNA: TGTGCCAGCAGTTACGGACAGGGAAACACCGGGGAGCTGTTTTTT.

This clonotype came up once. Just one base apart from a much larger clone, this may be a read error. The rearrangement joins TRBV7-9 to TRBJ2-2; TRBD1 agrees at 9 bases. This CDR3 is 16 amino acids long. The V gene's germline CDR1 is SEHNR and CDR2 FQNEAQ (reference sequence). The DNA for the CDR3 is TGTGCCAGCAGCCCCCGGACAGGGGTTTACACCGGGGAGCTGCTTTTT. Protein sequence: CASSPRTGVYTGELLF.

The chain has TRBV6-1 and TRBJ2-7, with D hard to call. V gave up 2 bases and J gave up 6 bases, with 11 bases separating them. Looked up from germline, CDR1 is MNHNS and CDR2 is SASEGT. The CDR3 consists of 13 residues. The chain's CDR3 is CASSEFGTGEQYF. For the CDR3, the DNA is TGTGCCAGCAGTGAATTCGGAACTGGCGAGCAGTACTTC.

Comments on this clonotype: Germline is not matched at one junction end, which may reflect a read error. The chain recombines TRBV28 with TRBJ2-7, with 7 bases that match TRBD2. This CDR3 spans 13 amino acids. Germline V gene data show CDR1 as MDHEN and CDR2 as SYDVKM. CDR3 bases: TGTGCCAGCAGCCCCCCGGGGGGTTACGAGCGGTACTTC. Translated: CASSPPGGYERYF. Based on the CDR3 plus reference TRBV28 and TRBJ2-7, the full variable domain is DVKVTQSSRYLVKRTGEKVFLECVQDMDHENMFWYRQDPGLGLRLIYFSYDVKMKEKGDIPEGYSVSREKKERFSLILESASTNQTSMYLCASSPPGGYERYFGPGTRLTVT.

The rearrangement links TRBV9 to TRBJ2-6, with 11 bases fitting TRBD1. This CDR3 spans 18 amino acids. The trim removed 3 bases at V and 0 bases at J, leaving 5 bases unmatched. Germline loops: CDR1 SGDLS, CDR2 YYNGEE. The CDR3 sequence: CASSGTGTGGSGANVLTF. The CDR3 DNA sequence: TGTGCCAGCAGCGGAACCGGGACAGGGGGCTCTGGGGCCAACGTCCTGACTTTC.

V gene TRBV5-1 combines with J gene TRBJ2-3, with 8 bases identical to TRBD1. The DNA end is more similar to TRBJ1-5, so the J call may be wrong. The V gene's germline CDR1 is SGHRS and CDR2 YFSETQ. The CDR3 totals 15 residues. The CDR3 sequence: CASSGTGGSTDTQHF. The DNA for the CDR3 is TGCGCCAGCAGCGGGACAGGTGGTAGCACAGATACGCAGCATTTT.